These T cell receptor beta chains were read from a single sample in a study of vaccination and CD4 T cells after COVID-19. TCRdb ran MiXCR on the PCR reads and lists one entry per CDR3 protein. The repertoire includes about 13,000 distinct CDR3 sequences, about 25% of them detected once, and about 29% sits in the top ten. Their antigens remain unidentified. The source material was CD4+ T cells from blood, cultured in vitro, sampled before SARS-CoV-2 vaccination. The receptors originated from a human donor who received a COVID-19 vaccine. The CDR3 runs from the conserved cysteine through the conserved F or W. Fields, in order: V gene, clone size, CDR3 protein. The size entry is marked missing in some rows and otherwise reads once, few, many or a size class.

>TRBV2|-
CASTEVYGYTF
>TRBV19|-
CASSIAGDKYEQYF
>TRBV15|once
CATSRDRDNEQFF
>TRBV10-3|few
CAISDSTGNEATEAFF
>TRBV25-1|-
CASSDQGNTFGYTF
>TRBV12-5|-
CASGLARGEQPYEQYF
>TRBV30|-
CAWSRDTLLNTEAFF
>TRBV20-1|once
CSATPGTSGPQVQEAQYF
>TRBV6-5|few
CASSYPDRRLNHSGNTIYF
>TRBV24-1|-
CATGTRGVGGDTQYF
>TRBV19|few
CASASTSHLQETQYF
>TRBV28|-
CASGFRGGKHQPQHF
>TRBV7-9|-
CASSLAWGRTAPYEQYF
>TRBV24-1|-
CATSDLGGLAGSSYNEQFF
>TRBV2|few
CASSDGLGQGGTDTQYF
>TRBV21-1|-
CTSSKSYPDKFGTGYSPLHF
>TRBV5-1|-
CASSADSFYGYTF
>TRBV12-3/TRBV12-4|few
CASSHDRAYEQYF
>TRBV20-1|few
CSAPRAYNEQFF
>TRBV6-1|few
CASSRGTEAFF
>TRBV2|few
CASRRTDRWNGYTF
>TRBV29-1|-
CSVGPGSQANEKLFF
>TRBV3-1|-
CASSRQGVSYEQYF
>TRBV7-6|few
CASSLSGKTYEQYF
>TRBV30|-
CAWNRGTGELFF